Each of the 2 T cell receptor beta chains below was sequenced from the same sample in a study of blood T cell repertoires in COVID-19. TCRdb's table, derived via immunoSEQ multiplex PCR, lists solely in-frame clones and lacks some. The sample has 26,000 or so clones, roughly 87% seen once; the top ten hold around 15%. Sample: peripheral blood. These receptors all stem from a human donor in a cohort sampled during active COVID-19.

CDR3 in amino acids: CASSLRHYEQYF. DNA for the CDR3: TGTGCCAGCAGCCTCAGACATTACGAGCAGTACTTC. V is TRBV9 and J is TRBJ2-7; D is unclear. The CDR3 has 12 amino acids. Trimming pared 4 bases from V and 4 bases from J, leaving 9 bases between. The germline gives CDR1 SGDLS, CDR2 YYNGEE.

This clone has only a few counts. The V and J genes are TRBV5-1 and TRBJ2-7; D remains ambiguous. Trimming removed 4 bases from V and 5 bases from J, with 13 bases in between. This CDR3 comprises 13 residues. Germline V gene data show CDR1 as SGHRS and CDR2 as YFSETQ. The CDR3 DNA sequence: TGCGCCAGCAGCCCTGACAAGGTTGACGAGCAGTACTTC. Its translation is CASSPDKVDEQYF.